The rows below give T cell receptor beta chains drawn from one sample of a study of blood T cells in healthy people across ages. Via MiXCR, TCRdb re-called the 5' RACE reads, giving one row per CDR3 protein. The sample lists some 1.8 million distinct CDR3 sequences, around 40% occurring once. The sample comprised blood. The receptors derive from a human donor in good health. The CDR3 runs from the conserved cysteine through the conserved F or W. Fields, in order: CDR3 DNA, CDR3 protein, J gene, V gene, D gene, clone size, CDR3 length. A D gene is named only where the DNA matches it firmly. Only some rows state a clone size, as once, few, many or a class for expanded clones.

DNA: TGTGCCAGCAGTTCCCCCAGACTAGCTTCGAAGACAGATACGCAGTATTTT
CDR3: CASSSPRLASKTDTQYF
J: TRBJ2-3
V: TRBV2
D: TRBD2
size: NA
length: 17

DNA: TGTGCCAGCTCAGCGACCGGGACTAGCGGGGGTGTAAATACGCAGTATTTT
CDR3: CASSATGTSGGVNTQYF
J: TRBJ2-3
V: TRBV18
D: TRBD2
size: NA
length: 17

DNA: TGTGCCAGCAGTCGCCTCATCAGGGTAGGTCAGCCCCAGCATTTT
CDR3: CASSRLIRVGQPQHF
J: TRBJ1-5
V: TRBV28
D: NA
size: NA
length: 15

DNA: TGCGCCAGCAGCCAAGATAAGACTGCCTTCTATGGCTACACCTTC
CDR3: CASSQDKTAFYGYTF
J: TRBJ1-2
V: TRBV4-3
D: NA
size: once
length: 15

DNA: TGTGCCAGCAGTCCTCCCCCCGGGACTAGTCTCTCCGGGGAGCTGTTTTTT
CDR3: CASSPPPGTSLSGELFF
J: TRBJ2-2
V: TRBV6-2/TRBV6-3
D: TRBD2
size: NA
length: 17

DNA: TGTGCCAGCATTGATCCCGGGACAGCCTATGGCTACACCTTC
CDR3: CASIDPGTAYGYTF
J: TRBJ1-2
V: TRBV6-2/TRBV6-3
D: TRBD1
size: NA
length: 14

DNA: TGTGCCAGCAGCTTAGAGAACAGCGGGGGCTACAATGAGCAGTTCTTC
CDR3: CASSLENSGGYNEQFF
J: TRBJ2-1
V: TRBV7-6
D: TRBD2
size: few
length: 16

DNA: TGTGCCAGTAGTCCGACTAGCGGGAGCACCGGGGAGCTGTTTTTT
CDR3: CASSPTSGSTGELFF
J: TRBJ2-2
V: TRBV19
D: TRBD2
size: NA
length: 15

DNA: TGTGCCAGCAGCCAATTAGGGCAGAGCACAGATACGCAGTATTTT
CDR3: CASSQLGQSTDTQYF
J: TRBJ2-3
V: TRBV7-3
D: NA
size: NA
length: 15

DNA: TGTGCCAGCAGCTTAATGCCCGGGAACTCCTACGAGCAGTACTTC
CDR3: CASSLMPGNSYEQYF
J: TRBJ2-7
V: TRBV7-3
D: NA
size: NA
length: 15

DNA: TGTGCCACCAGTGATAGGTCCTATAGCACAGATACGCAGTATTTT
CDR3: CATSDRSYSTDTQYF
J: TRBJ2-3
V: TRBV24-1
D: NA
size: NA
length: 15

DNA: TGCAGTGCTTGGGGTGGGCGGGGGCAGAATGAGCAGTTCTTC
CDR3: CSAWGGRGQNEQFF
J: TRBJ2-1
V: TRBV20-1
D: NA
size: NA
length: 14

DNA: TGCGCCAGCAGCCAAGATCAGGACAGGGACTATGGCTACACCTTC
CDR3: CASSQDQDRDYGYTF
J: TRBJ1-2
V: TRBV4-3
D: TRBD1
size: NA
length: 15

DNA: TGCAGTGCTAGAGCTTTAGGGATTACAGATACGCAGTATTTT
CDR3: CSARALGITDTQYF
J: TRBJ2-3
V: TRBV20-1
D: NA
size: NA
length: 14

DNA: TGTGCCAGCAGTTACGGGGGGGGGAAAGGCTACACCTTC
CDR3: CASSYGGGKGYTF
J: TRBJ1-2
V: TRBV6-5
D: NA
size: NA
length: 13

DNA: TGTGCCAGCAATCCGCAGCGGGGGTTCCCCTCCTACAATGAGCAGTTCTTC
CDR3: CASNPQRGFPSYNEQFF
J: TRBJ2-1
V: TRBV7-2
D: TRBD2
size: few
length: 17

DNA: TGTGCCAGCAGCCCCATGGGGGAGGTCACAGATACGCAGTATTTT
CDR3: CASSPMGEVTDTQYF
J: TRBJ2-3
V: TRBV5-4
D: NA
size: few
length: 15

DNA: TGCAGTGCGCGTACTCCGGGACAGCGCAATCAGCCCCAGCATTTT
CDR3: CSARTPGQRNQPQHF
J: TRBJ1-5
V: TRBV20-1
D: TRBD1
size: NA
length: 15

DNA: TGTGCCAGCAGCCCCCCACTAGTAGGGAGCACAGATACGCAGTATTTT
CDR3: CASSPPLVGSTDTQYF
J: TRBJ2-3
V: TRBV7-9
D: NA
size: few
length: 16

DNA: TGTGCCAGCAGCTTAGGTGTGGGGAGCAGGGATTCACCCCTCCACTTT
CDR3: CASSLGVGSRDSPLHF
J: TRBJ1-6
V: TRBV7-2
D: NA
size: NA
length: 16

DNA: TGTGCCAGCTCACCGGGGACAGCTACGGGGAACACTGAAGCTTTCTTT
CDR3: CASSPGTATGNTEAFF
J: TRBJ1-1
V: TRBV18
D: TRBD1
size: NA
length: 16

DNA: TGTGCCAGCTTCGGCCAAGTAGCCAAAAACATTCAGTACTTC
CDR3: CASFGQVAKNIQYF
J: TRBJ2-4
V: TRBV6-6
D: NA
size: NA
length: 14

DNA: TGCAGTGCTAGTTTAACAGGCGCGCAGCCCCAGCATTTT
CDR3: CSASLTGAQPQHF
J: TRBJ1-5
V: TRBV20-1
D: NA
size: few
length: 13